These T cell receptor beta chains were read from a single sample in a study of blood T cell repertoires in COVID-19. Some clones are missing from TCRdb's copy, which holds only in-frame ones; the method was immunoSEQ multiplex PCR. Of 200,000 to 300,000 clones in the sample, over 80% are singletons; the top ten hold about 1.6%. Source material: peripheral blood. The receptors originated from a middle-aged woman who had recovered from COVID-19. Both conserved end residues are part of each CDR3. The D gene is left open where the match is weak. Clone size, where shown, is once, few, many, or a class for clones that have expanded.

clone_size,j_call,v_call,d_call,cdr3_nt,cdr3_aa
NA,TRBJ1-5,TRBV7-2,NA,TGTGCCAGCAGCCGGACAGATAGCAATCAGCCCCAGCATTTT,CASSRTDSNQPQHF
NA,TRBJ2-7,TRBV7-9,NA,TGTGCCAGCAGCCGAGGCGGATACGAGCAGTACTTC,CASSRGGYEQYF
NA,TRBJ2-5,TRBV5-1,TRBD2,TGCGCCAGCAGCTGGGGGGGTCAAGAGACCCAGTACTTC,CASSWGGQETQYF
NA,TRBJ1-2,TRBV7-9,TRBD1,TGTGCCAGCAGCTTATCCTTGGGCAGGGGGCGAAATGGCTACACCTTC,CASSLSLGRGRNGYTF
NA,TRBJ1-5,TRBV6-1,NA,TGTGCCAGCAGTGAAGGGGCAGGGGTTCAGCCCCAGCATTTT,CASSEGAGVQPQHF
NA,TRBJ2-2,TRBV19,NA,TGTGCCAGTAGTAGACAGCTGCCTAATACCGGGGAGCTGTTTTTT,CASSRQLPNTGELFF
NA,TRBJ1-2,TRBV2,NA,TGTGCCAGCAGTGAAGGCGGGTCAGTCCAATCCTATGGCTACACCTTC,CASSEGGSVQSYGYTF
NA,TRBJ1-2,TRBV12-5,TRBD1,TGTGCTAGTGGCCGATCCCCGGGACAGGGTCCTCATGGCTACACCTTC,CASGRSPGQGPHGYTF
once,TRBJ2-3,TRBV2,TRBD2,TGTGCCAGCGGTATTAGCGGGGCGCCCCGCGATACGCAGTATTTT,CASGISGAPRDTQYF
NA,TRBJ1-2,TRBV9,NA,TGTGCCAGCAGCGAACTCCGGGACTTGAGCTATGGCTACACCTTC,CASSELRDLSYGYTF